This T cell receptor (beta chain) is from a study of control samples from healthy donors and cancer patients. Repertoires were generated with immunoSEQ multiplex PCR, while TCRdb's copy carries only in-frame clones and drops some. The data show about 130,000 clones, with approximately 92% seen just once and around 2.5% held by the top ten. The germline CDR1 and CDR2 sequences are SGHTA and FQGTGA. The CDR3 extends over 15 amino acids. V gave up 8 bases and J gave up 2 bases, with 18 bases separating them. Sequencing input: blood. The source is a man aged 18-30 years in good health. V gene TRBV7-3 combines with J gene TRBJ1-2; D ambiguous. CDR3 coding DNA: TGTGCCAGCGGTCAAGGCCCAGGCGAAAACTATGGCTACACCTTC. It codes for CASGQGPGENYGYTF.